The 21 T cell receptor beta chains presented below share a single source sample, sequenced in a study of shared clonotypes between healthy human individuals. CD8 cells regarded as naive lacked CD45RO, were positively chosen for CCR7, and omitted terminally differentiated effector memory CD45RA+ cells. The assay was immunoSEQ multiplex PCR, and TCRdb's table has in-frame clones only and misses some. This sample carries 750,000 to 1,000,000 clones, nearly 95% of them seen once, and the ten largest clones take approximately 25%. Material: naive CD8+ T cells sorted from blood. Receptors originate from a man aged 30 to 39 in good health.

V gene TRBV11-2 combines with J gene TRBJ2-7; 9 bases fit TRBD2. V lost 5 bases, J lost 4 bases, and 9 bases stayed unmatched. CDR3 size: 15 residues. Looked up from germline, CDR1 is SGHAT and CDR2 is FQNNGV. DNA of the CDR3: TGTGCCAGCAGCGCCCCCTTAGCGGGAGTGTACGAGCAGTACTTC. Amino acids: CASSAPLAGVYEQYF.

The V call is TRBV11-2, the J call TRBJ2-1; D gene unclear. This CDR3 has 12 residues. Germline lookup yields CDR1 SGHAT and CDR2 FQNNGV. V lost 2 bases, J lost 9 bases, and 8 bases lay in between. CDR3 coding DNA: TGTGCCAGCAGCTTACAAGAGGTTGAGCAGTTCTTC. It encodes CASSLQEVEQFF.

V gene TRBV30 combines with J gene TRBJ2-7; tentative D call: TRBD1 (5 bases). CDR1 and CDR2 from the germline V gene are GTSNPN and SVGIG (reference sequence). The V end lost 5 bases, the J end lost 3 bases, and 8 bases lay between the germline ends. The CDR3 is 11 amino acids. The CDR3 sequence: CAWQGVYEQYF. As DNA, the CDR3 is TGTGCCTGGCAGGGTGTCTACGAGCAGTACTTC.

The V gene is TRBV7-6, the J gene TRBJ1-2; 12 nucleotides align to TRBD1. Germline V lookup: CDR1 SGHVS, CDR2 FNYEAQ. Unmatched junction bases numbered 12, after V lost 5 bases and J lost 8 bases. The CDR3 has 16 amino acids. The CDR3 sequence: CASSVTPGTGGFGYTF. The CDR3 DNA reads as TGTGCCAGCAGCGTAACACCCGGGACAGGGGGCTTCGGCTACACCTTC.

V and J are TRBV5-6 and TRBJ1-2; TRBD1 matches 7 bases. Germline V gene data show CDR1 as SGHDT and CDR2 as YYEEEE. The J segment lost 3 bases and the V segment lost 2 bases, leaving 13 bases of the junction unmatched. This CDR3 has 17 amino acids. The CDR3 region has the DNA TGTGCCAGCAGCTTTAATACCGGGACAGAAAAGCACTATGGCTACACCTTC. It encodes CASSFNTGTEKHYGYTF.

The chain couples TRBV29-1 to TRBJ1-1; D is uncertain. There are 11 residues in the CDR3. The V end was cut by 7 bases, the J end by 4 bases, with 10 bases between. Germline V gene lookup returns CDR1 SQVTM and CDR2 ANQGSEA. CDR3 sequence reads: CSAGSGTEAFF. Written as DNA, the CDR3 is TGCAGCGCTGGGAGTGGCACTGAAGCTTTCTTT.

The chain links TRBV4-1 to TRBJ1-5; no firm D call. The germline CDR1 and CDR2 sequences are MGHRA and YSYEKL. This CDR3 spans 15 amino acids. Trimming pared 6 bases from V and 0 bases from J, leaving 12 bases between. This CDR3 reads CASRYQENSNQPQHF. DNA for the CDR3: TGCGCCAGCAGGTACCAGGAGAATAGCAATCAGCCCCAGCATTTT.

This chain joins TRBV27 and TRBJ2-7; 11 positions agree with TRBD1. With 7 bases clipped from V and 3 bases from J, the junction kept 8 bases outside the gene matches. This CDR3 comprises 15 residues. CDR1 is MNHEY, CDR2 SMNVEV, per germline (reference sequence). CDR3 protein: CASTSAGTGGYEQYF. CDR3 DNA sequence: TGTGCCAGCACCTCAGCCGGGACAGGGGGCTACGAGCAGTACTTC.

The chain employs TRBV2 and TRBJ2-7; TRBD2 aligns across 10 bases. The CDR3 is 13 residues long. Germline trimming cut 10 bases from V and 0 bases from J; bases unmatched to any gene: 3. Germline V lookup: CDR1 SNHLY, CDR2 FYNNEI. CDR3 loop: CAISGRDSYEQYF. CDR3 coding DNA: TGTGCCATCAGCGGGAGGGACTCCTACGAGCAGTACTTC.

This clone is a singleton in its sample. The V call is TRBV7-8, the J call TRBJ1-5; D uncertain. With 1 base removed from V and 7 bases from J, the gap between germline ends came to 5 bases. The germline CDR1 and CDR2 sequences are SGHVS and FQNEAQ. The CDR3 has 12 amino acids. As DNA, the CDR3 is TGTGCCAGCAGCTTAGTGGGCCAGCCCCAGCATTTT. Amino acids: CASSLVGQPQHF.

The chain combines TRBV7-6 with TRBJ2-1; TRBD2 matches at 10 bases. Per the germline V gene, CDR1 is SGHVS and CDR2 is FNYEAQ. The junction had 9 bases not matched to a gene; V was cut back by 6 bases and J by 4 bases. There are 16 residues in the CDR3. DNA for the CDR3: TGTGCCAGCAGAGGGAGAACTAGCGGGGATTACAATGAGCAGTTCTTC. As protein: CASRGRTSGDYNEQFF. Full variable domain (missing parts from reference TRBV7-6 and TRBJ2-1): GAGVSQSPRYKVTKRGQDVALRCDPISGHVSLYWYRQALGQGPEFLTYFNYEAQQDKSGLPNDRFSAERPEGSISTLTIQRTEQRDSAMYRCASRGRTSGDYNEQFFGPGTRLTVL.

On this clone itself: The sample contains more than one DNA sequence encoding this CDR3. V and J are TRBV4-1 and TRBJ2-7, with TRBD1 as a possible D gene (5 bases). The CDR3 contains 14 residues. Trimming stripped 0 bases from V and 2 bases from J, with 8 bases between. Germline assignment: CDR1 MGHRA and CDR2 YSYEKL. CDR3 nucleotides: TGCGCCAGCAGCCAAGAGGGCAGGGCCTACGAGCAGTACTTC. Its translation: CASSQEGRAYEQYF.

The CDR3 sequence is CARCGRVSDTQYF. In DNA form, the CDR3 reads TGTGCCAGGTGCGGGAGAGTTTCAGATACGCAGTATTTT. The rearrangement uses TRBV21-1 and TRBJ2-3; TRBD2, as called in the table, went unchecked against the DNA. TRBV21-1 is listed as a pseudogene. This CDR3 has 13 residues.

The chain recombines TRBV7-8 with TRBJ1-5, with no clear D. Trimming shortened V by 5 bases and J by 7 bases, and 12 bases separated the two germline ends. The length of the CDR3 is 13 residues. Germline CDR1 reads SGHVS; CDR2 reads FQNEAQ. The CDR3 here is CASSAGRYQPQHF. The CDR3 DNA is TGTGCCAGCAGCGCGGGCCGTTACCAGCCCCAGCATTTT.

The V gene is TRBV5-4, the J gene TRBJ1-4, with D possibly matching TRBD1 (5 bases). The ends were cut back, 0 bases at V and 5 bases at J, with 5 bases in the middle. Looked up from germline, CDR1 is SGHNT and CDR2 is YYREEE (reference sequence). The CDR3 has 13 amino acids. The CDR3 loop reads CASSLGGNEKLFF. The DNA of the CDR3 is TGTGCCAGCAGCTTGGGGGGCAATGAAAAACTGTTTTTT.

The CDR3 DNA follows: TGTGCCAGCAGCTACAGGGGTGGCAACGTCCTGACTTTC. Translated, it gives CASSYRGGNVLTF. The V call is TRBV5-4, the J call TRBJ2-6; 7 positions agree with TRBD1. Germline V CDR1 and CDR2: SGHNT, YYREEE (reference sequence). V lost 3 bases to trimming and J lost 9 bases; unmatched junction nucleotides: 3. This CDR3 is built from 13 residues.

The rearrangement joins TRBV7-9 to TRBJ2-3; D perhaps matches TRBD1 (6 bases). Germline V lookup: CDR1 SEHNR, CDR2 FQNEAQ (reference sequence). CDR3 length equals 18 residues. Trimming removed 5 bases from V and 6 bases from J, with 27 bases in between. CDR3 nucleotides: TGTGCCAGCAGCCCCGTTGCGTCGGGCCAGGGGATCAGGGATACGCAGTATTTT. Translated, it gives CASSPVASGQGIRDTQYF. Full variable domain (remainder filled in from reference TRBV7-9 and TRBJ2-3): DTGVSQNPRHKITKRGQNVTFRCDPISEHNRLYWYRQTLGQGPEFLTYFQNEAQLEKSRLLSDRFSAERPKGSFSTLEIQRTEQGDSAMYLCASSPVASGQGIRDTQYFGPGTRLTVL.

The V call is TRBV4-1, the J call TRBJ2-7; no definite D call. This CDR3 has 15 residues. Germline-derived CDR1 and CDR2 are MGHRA and YSYEKL. V dropped 0 bases and J dropped 1 base, with 10 bases sitting between them. For the CDR3, the DNA is TGCGCCAGCAGCCAAGATTTGGGCCAATCCTACGAGCAGTACTTC. This translates into CASSQDLGQSYEQYF.

This chain joins TRBV9 and TRBJ2-3; TRBD2 is a possible D gene (5 bases). This CDR3 is built from 15 residues. Germline-derived CDR1 and CDR2 are SGDLS and YYNGEE. V shed 0 bases and J shed 4 bases, with 12 bases lying between them. The DNA of the CDR3 is TGTGCCAGCAGCGTAGTAGGGAGCGACTCAGATACGCAGTATTTT. This translates into CASSVVGSDSDTQYF.

The V call is TRBV7-2, the J call TRBJ2-3, with a weak D call TRBD2 (5 bases). The CDR3 length is 13 residues. Trimming took 5 bases from V and 2 from J, leaving 8 bases between them. Looked up from germline, CDR1 is SGHTA and CDR2 is FQGNSA. CDR3 in DNA: TGTGCCAGCAGCCTGAGGGACACAGATACGCAGTATTTT. This translates into CASSLRDTDTQYF.

V usage is TRBV29-1 and J usage is TRBJ2-2; TRBD2 aligns across 9 bases. Germline CDR1 SQVTM, CDR2 ANQGSEA. After removal of 5 bases from V and 3 bases from J, the junction contained 13 bases not matched to a gene. The CDR3 is 17 residues long. CDR3 region: CSVILGTSISYTGELFF. The DNA of the CDR3 is TGCAGCGTTATTCTCGGGACTAGCATATCCTACACCGGGGAGCTGTTTTTT.